Included here is one T cell receptor beta chain sequence, with context. Its specificity is unknown. These data come from a study of radiation and T cells in renal cell carcinoma. The time point: blood 4 weeks post-SBRT, at nephrectomy. Treatment described: 15 Gy SBRT to primary tumor, nephrectomy 4 weeks later. Nephrectomy followed 15 Gy stereotactic body radiation by 4 weeks. Radiation-treated patients gave blood at baseline, week 2 and week 4. The patient's renal cell carcinoma had clear cell pathology. Overall study results and limits: In blood, top tumor clones expanded by 2 weeks, shrinking by 4.

Here immunoSEQ multiplex PCR was the method, and the copy in TCRdb shows in-frame clones only, minus some. Of 90,000 to 100,000 clones listed, around 84% are singletons. The sequence was obtained from a man in his fifties or sixties with renal cell carcinoma. The specimen comprised blood, sampled from a patient whose treatment included radiotherapy and nephrectomy.

The CDR3 reads CASSPRNVAGVGNTGELFF. The CDR3 coding sequence is TGTGCCAGCTCACCCCGGAACGTCGCGGGAGTTGGGAACACCGGGGAGCTGTTTTTT. The genes are TRBV18 and TRBJ2-2; TRBD2 agrees at 7 bases. Germline CDR1 KGHSH, CDR2 LQKENI. The CDR3 totals 19 residues. V was clipped by 3 bases and J by 1 base; unmatched bases: 14.